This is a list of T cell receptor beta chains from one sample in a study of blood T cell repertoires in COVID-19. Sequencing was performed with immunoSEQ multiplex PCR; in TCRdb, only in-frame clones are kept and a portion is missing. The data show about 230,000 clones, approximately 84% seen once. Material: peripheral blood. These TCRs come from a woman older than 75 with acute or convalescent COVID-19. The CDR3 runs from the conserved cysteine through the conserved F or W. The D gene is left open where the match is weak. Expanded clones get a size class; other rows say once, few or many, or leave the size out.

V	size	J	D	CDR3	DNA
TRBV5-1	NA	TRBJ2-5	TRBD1	CASSPGQGGETQYF	TGCGCCAGCAGCCCCGGACAGGGGGGGGAGACCCAGTACTTC
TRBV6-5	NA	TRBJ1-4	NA	CASSPGGAANEKLFF	TGTGCCAGCAGCCCGGGGGGTGCGGCTAATGAAAAACTGTTTTTT
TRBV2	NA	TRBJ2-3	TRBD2	CASSFDSGGTDTQYF	TGTGCCAGCAGCTTCGATAGCGGGGGTACAGATACGCAGTATTTT
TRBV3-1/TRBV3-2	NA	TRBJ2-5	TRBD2	CASSQAASGPQETQYF	TGTGCCAGCAGCCAAGCGGCTAGCGGACCCCAAGAGACCCAGTACTTC
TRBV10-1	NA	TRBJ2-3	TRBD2	CASSERLAERDTQYF	TGCGCCAGCAGTGAGAGACTAGCCGAAAGAGATACGCAGTATTTT
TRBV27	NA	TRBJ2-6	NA	CASSRQTSGANVLTF	TGTGCCAGCAGCAGACAGACAAGTGGGGCCAACGTCCTGACTTTC
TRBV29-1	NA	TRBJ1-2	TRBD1	CSVAGGLGDGYTF	TGCAGCGTTGCAGGGGGCTTAGGAGATGGCTACACCTTC
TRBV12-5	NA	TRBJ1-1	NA	CASGSPRFGGNTEAFF	TGTGCTAGTGGTTCACCTCGGTTCGGAGGGAACACTGAAGCTTTCTTT
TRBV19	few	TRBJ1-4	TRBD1	CASRGQRTNEKLFF	TGTGCCAGTCGGGGACAGAGGACTAATGAAAAACTGTTTTTT
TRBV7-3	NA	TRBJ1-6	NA	CASSLGPVTNSPLHF	TGTGCCAGCAGCCTGGGCCCTGTAACGAATTCACCCCTCCACTTT
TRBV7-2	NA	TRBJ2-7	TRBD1	CASSLTAGQGFYEQYF	TGTGCCAGCAGCTTGACCGCGGGACAGGGCTTTTACGAGCAGTACTTC
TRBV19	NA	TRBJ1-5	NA	CASTAPGTPGGYSNQPQHF	TGTGCCAGTACCGCCCCCGGGACCCCGGGAGGGTATAGCAATCAGCCCCAGCATTTT
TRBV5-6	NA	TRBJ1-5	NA	CASSYGQSNQPQHF	TGTGCCAGCAGCTACGGACAGAGCAATCAGCCCCAGCATTTT
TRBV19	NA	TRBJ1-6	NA	CASGDVRGSPLHF	TGTGCCTCAGGGGACGTAAGAGGTTCACCCCTCCACTTT
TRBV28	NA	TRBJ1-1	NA	CASSSVDTEAFF	TGTGCCAGCAGTTCGGTGGACACTGAAGCTTTCTTT
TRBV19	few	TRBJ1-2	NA	CASRRDLPNYGYTF	TGTGCCAGTAGACGGGATCTTCCTAACTATGGCTACACCTTC
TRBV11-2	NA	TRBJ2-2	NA	CASSLDSGTGELFF	TGTGCCAGCAGCTTAGATTCAGGGACCGGGGAGCTGTTTTTT
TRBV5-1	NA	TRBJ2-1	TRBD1	CASSQTGGSYNEQFF	TGCGCCAGCAGCCAGACAGGGGGCAGCTACAATGAGCAGTTCTTC
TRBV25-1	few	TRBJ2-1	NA	CASSGIGSGSYNEQFF	TGTGCCAGCAGTGGGATAGGCAGCGGCTCCTACAATGAGCAGTTCTTC